One and the same sample provided the 13 T cell receptor beta chains below, sequenced in a study of shared clonotypes between healthy human individuals (dated by TCRdb to 2018 to 2021). The library relied on the immunoSEQ multiplex PCR assay. TCRdb re-hosts the immuneACCESS table, in-frame sequences only. Its copies lack some clones; in the studies checked, an unresolved V gene accounts for under half of them, and the cause for the rest is not known. For this sample the table gives about 1.1 million clones, of which around 82% were detected only once. Of the sample, 0.4% to 0.55% is held by the ten largest clones. Material: memory CD4+ T cells from PBMCs. Reading the label with the study, this specimen's cell subset or site is: CD45RA-negative fraction. The receptors here all came from a man between 18 and 35 years old in good health. Some clones in this sample may be carry-over from other donors' samples.

V and J are TRBV18 and TRBJ2-7, with D tentatively TRBD1 or TRBD2 (6 bases each). CDR1 and CDR2 from the germline V gene are KGHSH and LQKENI. CDR3 length: 15 residues. Trimming left V 6 bases short and J 5 bases short, with 20 bases between. This CDR3 reads CASSPVPSGEDEQYF. CDR3 nucleotides: TGTGCCAGCTCTCCTGTACCATCAGGGGAGGACGAGCAGTACTTC.

The rearrangement uses TRBV4-3 and TRBJ2-7, with D tentatively TRBD1 or TRBD2 (5 bases each). In germline, CDR1 is LGHNA, CDR2 YSLEER. The CDR3 consists of 15 residues. The V gene lost 4 bases and the J gene lost 4 bases, with 17 bases spanning the gap. CDR3 loop: CASSLGAGGLYEQYF. The DNA for the CDR3 is TGCGCCAGCAGCCTCGGGGCAGGAGGCCTTTACGAGCAGTACTTC.

A single count supports this clone. The chain links TRBV5-6 to TRBJ1-3; the D is unclear. Germline V gives CDR1 SGHDT, CDR2 YYEEEE. Trimming cost V 1 base and J 4 bases, with 12 bases left between them. CDR3 length: 15 amino acids. As DNA, the CDR3 is TGTGCCAGCAGCTTGCTAGGCACCATGGGAAACACCATATATTTT. Residues: CASSLLGTMGNTIYF.

The chain recombines TRBV14 with TRBJ1-2; maybe TRBD1 (6 bases). V was clipped by 1 base and J by 4 bases, with 13 bases between them. CDR3 length: 15 amino acids. The germline V gene has CDR1 SGHDN and CDR2 FVKESK. CDR3 protein: CASSQASGEGYGYTF. CDR3 sequence (DNA): TGTGCCAGCAGCCAAGCATCAGGGGAAGGCTATGGCTACACCTTC. Together with reference TRBV14 and TRBJ1-2, the CDR3 gives the full variable domain: EAGVTQFPSHSVIEKGQTVTLRCDPISGHDNLYWYRRVMGKEIKFLLHFVKESKQDESGMPNNRFLAERTGGTYSTLKVQPAELEDSGVYFCASSQASGEGYGYTFGSGTRLTVV.

This clone has a single count. This rearrangement joins TRBV5-1 to TRBJ1-2; 8 nucleotides match TRBD1. J was trimmed by 6 bases and V by 4 bases; bases with no gene match: 8. The CDR3 is 14 residues long. Germline V gives CDR1 SGHRS, CDR2 YFSETQ. This chain's CDR3 is CASSRDRPRDGYTF. Here the CDR3 DNA reads TGCGCCAGCAGCCGGGACAGGCCGCGGGATGGCTACACCTTC.

This chain links TRBV19 with TRBJ2-2, with TRBD1 as a possible D gene (7 bases). Germline V gene sequence: CDR1 LNHDA, CDR2 SQIVND (reference sequence). The CDR3 totals 15 residues. Trimming shortened V by 5 bases and J by 5 bases, and 15 bases separated the two germline ends. This CDR3 reads CASSPTGAGTGELFF. The DNA for the CDR3 is TGTGCCAGTAGTCCTACAGGGGCGGGAACCGGGGAGCTGTTTTTT.

The chain combines TRBV5-1 with TRBJ2-5; 13 nucleotides align to TRBD2. Trimming removed 4 bases from V and 4 bases from J; junction bases left unmatched: 10. In germline, CDR1 is SGHRS, CDR2 YFSETQ. The CDR3 has 17 residues. CDR3 protein: CASSGGLAGLGAETQYF. The CDR3 coding sequence is TGCGCCAGCAGCGGGGGACTAGCGGGATTGGGGGCAGAGACCCAGTACTTC.

Ten or more counts support this clone. The gene calls are TRBV5-1 and TRBJ2-7; TRBD2 is a possible D gene (5 bases). Per germline, CDR1 SGHRS and CDR2 YFSETQ. This CDR3 has 14 amino acids. V shed 4 bases and J shed 7 bases, with 18 bases lying between them. This CDR3 is CASSPTSLTGEQYF. CDR3 sequence (DNA): TGCGCCAGCAGCCCCACTAGTTTAACTGGGGAGCAGTACTTC.

This clone has just one count. The CDR3 spells CASSVGQGGNTGELFF. The CDR3 nucleotides are TGTGCCAGCAGCGTTGGACAGGGAGGGAACACCGGGGAGCTGTTTTTT. V gene TRBV9 combines with J gene TRBJ2-2; 8 bases fit TRBD1. After removal of 2 bases from V and 1 base from J, the junction contained 4 bases not matched to a gene. This CDR3 is built from 16 residues. CDR1 is SGDLS, CDR2 YYNGEE, per germline.

The chain joins TRBV5-1 to TRBJ2-1; tentative D call: TRBD2 (6 bases). The CDR3 is made up of 16 amino acids. Trimming removed 2 bases at V and 4 bases at J, with 16 bases between. The germline V gene encodes CDR1 SGHRS and CDR2 YFSETQ. This chain's CDR3 is CASSFGLVAAYNEQFF. CDR3 DNA sequence: TGCGCCAGCAGCTTCGGATTAGTAGCGGCGTACAATGAGCAGTTCTTC.

The V gene is TRBV30, the J gene TRBJ1-4, with D maybe TRBD1 (5 bases). CDR1 is GTSNPN, CDR2 SVGIG, per germline (reference sequence). V lost 7 bases and J lost 13, with 19 bases in between. The CDR3 spans 12 residues. Written as DNA, the CDR3 is TGTGCCTCCACTTTTCGGGGCCTCAGACTGTTTTTT. Translating it yields CASTFRGLRLFF.

This chain joins TRBV7-8 and TRBJ2-7; no definite D call. V was trimmed by 0 bases and J by 7 bases, leaving 10 bases between them. CDR1 and CDR2 (germline): SGHVS, FQNEAQ. The CDR3 is made up of 13 amino acids. The DNA for the CDR3 is TGTGCCAGCAGCTTAGCACTACCGGTAGAGCAGTACTTC. Translation gives CASSLALPVEQYF.

This chain links TRBV2 with TRBJ1-4; weak D call: TRBD1 (5 bases). V gave up 3 bases and J gave up 8 bases, with 13 bases separating them. The CDR3 is 14 amino acids. Germline CDR1 SNHLY, CDR2 FYNNEI. The CDR3 DNA sequence: TGTGCCAGCAGTGAGGGGCTGATCGTGGAAAAACTGTTTTTT. It specifies CASSEGLIVEKLFF.